This T cell receptor beta chain comes out of a study of T cell repertoires in cytomegalovirus infection. Across the whole study: Shared public TCR beta signatures pointed to both CMV infection and a matching HLA type.

Study-level results: The cumulative frequency of public TCR beta families identified carriers of CMV plus the relevant HLA. CMV-specific HLA-C-restricted TCR beta clonotypes dominated the ex vivo response.

A remark on this clonotype: Antigen unknown.

Trimming stripped 3 bases from V and 3 bases from J, with 7 bases between. The length of the CDR3 is 13 residues. CDR1 SGHVS and CDR2 FNYEAQ come from the germline V gene. In TCRdb, the reads were re-called with MiXCR into one record per CDR3 protein. The repertoire holds a few hundred thousand distinct CDR3 sequences, 22% seen once, with 18% in the top ten. The TCR sequence derives from a human donor in good health (CMV status not recorded). Some clones in this sample may be carry-over from other donors' samples. Specimen: CD8+ T cells from PBMCs. The V call is TRBV7-6, the J call TRBJ2-3; no definite D call. The CDR3 sequence is CASSFWGTDTQYF. The CDR3 DNA reads TGTGCCAGCAGCTTTTGGGGTACAGATACGCAGTATTTT. Looking up the rest from reference TRBV7-6 and TRBJ2-3 gives the full variable domain: GAGVSQSPRYKVTKRGQDVALRCDPISGHVSLYWYRQALGQGPEFLTYFNYEAQQDKSGLPNDRFSAERPEGSISTLTIQRTEQRDSAMYRCASSFWGTDTQYFGPGTRLTVL.